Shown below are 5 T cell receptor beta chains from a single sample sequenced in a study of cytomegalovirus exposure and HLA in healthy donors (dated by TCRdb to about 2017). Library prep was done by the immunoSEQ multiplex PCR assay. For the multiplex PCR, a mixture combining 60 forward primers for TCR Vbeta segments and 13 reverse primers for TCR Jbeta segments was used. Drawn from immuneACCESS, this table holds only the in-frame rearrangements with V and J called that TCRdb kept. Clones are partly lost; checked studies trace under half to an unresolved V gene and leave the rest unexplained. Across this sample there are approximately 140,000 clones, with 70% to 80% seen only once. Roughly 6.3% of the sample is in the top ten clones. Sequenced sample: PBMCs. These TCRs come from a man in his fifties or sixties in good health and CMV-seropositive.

This CDR3 is CASSSGQALQETQYF. The CDR3, as DNA: TGCGCCAGCAGCTCAGGACAGGCCCTCCAAGAGACCCAGTACTTC. The chain employs TRBV5-1 and TRBJ2-5; 7 nucleotides match TRBD1. Losses at the gene ends were 3 bases for V and 1 base for J; bases not matched to a gene: 6. This CDR3 contains 15 residues. Germline CDR1 is SGHRS and CDR2 is YFSETQ.

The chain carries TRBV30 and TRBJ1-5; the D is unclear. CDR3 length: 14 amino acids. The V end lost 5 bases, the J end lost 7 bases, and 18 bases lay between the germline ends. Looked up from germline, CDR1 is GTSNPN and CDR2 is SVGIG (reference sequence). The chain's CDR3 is CAWGSAQYQQPQHF. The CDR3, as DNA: TGTGCCTGGGGTTCGGCACAGTATCAACAGCCCCAGCATTTT. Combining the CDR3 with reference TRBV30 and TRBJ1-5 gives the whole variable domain SQTIHQWPATLVQPVGSPLSLECTVEGTSNPNLYWYRQAAGRGLQLLFYSVGIGQISSEVPQNLSASRPQDRQFILSSKKLLLSDSGFYLCAWGSAQYQQPQHFGDGTRLSIL.

CDR3: CASSLTGIQPQHF. The CDR3 DNA sequence: TGTGCCAGCAGCTTGACCGGTATTCAGCCCCAGCATTTT. This chain connects TRBV5-5 to TRBJ1-5; D is undetermined. This CDR3 comprises 13 residues. V was shortened by 1 base and J by 6 bases, with 8 bases between the two germline ends. Germline values: CDR1 SGHKS, CDR2 YYEKEE (reference sequence).

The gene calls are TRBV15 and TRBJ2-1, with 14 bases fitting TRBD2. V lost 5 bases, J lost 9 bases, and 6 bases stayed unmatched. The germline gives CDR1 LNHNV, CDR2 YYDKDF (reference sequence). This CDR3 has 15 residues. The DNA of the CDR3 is TGTGCCACCAGCGCGGGACTAGCGGGAGAGGGTGAGCAGTTCTTC. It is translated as CATSAGLAGEGEQFF.

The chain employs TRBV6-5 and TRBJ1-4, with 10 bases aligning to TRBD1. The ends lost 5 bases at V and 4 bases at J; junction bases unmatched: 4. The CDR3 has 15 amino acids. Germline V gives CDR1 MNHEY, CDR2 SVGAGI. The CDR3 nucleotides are TGTGCCAGCAGTCGACAGGGGGCTGGTAATGAAAAACTGTTTTTT. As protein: CASSRQGAGNEKLFF.